This T cell receptor (beta chain) was sequenced in a study of OX40 agonist ivuxolimab in advanced cancers. Trimming took off 4 bases at V and 3 bases at J, with 4 bases between the two ends. This CDR3 comprises 12 residues. Germline-derived CDR1 and CDR2 are MDHEN and SYDVKM. Sequencing was performed with immunoSEQ multiplex PCR; in TCRdb, only in-frame clones are kept and a portion is missing. Of under 80,000 clones in the sample, about 89% were seen once. Sequenced here: CD4+ or CD8+ T cells sorted from blood, sampled in a trial of the OX40 agonist ivuxolimab. V usage is TRBV28 and J usage is TRBJ2-1; D is unclear. The TCR sequence derives from an adult with an advanced solid tumor such as melanoma, head and neck, liver or kidney cancer. This CDR3 reads CASSWGYNEQFF. CDR3 sequence (DNA): TGTGCCAGCAGTTGGGGCTACAATGAGCAGTTCTTC.